These 15 T cell receptor beta chains originate from one sample sequenced in a study of blood T cell repertoires in COVID-19. The repertoire was sequenced with immunoSEQ multiplex PCR; TCRdb's copy has only in-frame clones and lacks some. The sample has 60,000 to 65,000 clones, around 82% seen once. The sequenced sample was peripheral blood. The receptors shown here come from a man between 60 and 75 years old with COVID-19, enrolled during active disease.

V gene TRBV4-2 combines with J gene TRBJ1-3; possible D gene TRBD1, 5 bases. Germline loops: CDR1 LGHNA, CDR2 YNFKEQ. This CDR3 has 14 amino acids. The V end was cut by 0 bases, the J end by 8 bases, with 11 bases between. CDR3 loop: CASSQDQGEDTIYF. The CDR3 region has the DNA TGTGCCAGCAGCCAAGATCAAGGGGAGGACACCATATATTTT.

The chain couples TRBV6-6 to TRBJ2-5; possibly TRBD2 for D (5 bases). Trimming took off 4 bases at V and 1 base at J, with 10 bases between the two ends. This CDR3 is built from 14 residues. Germline lookup yields CDR1 MNHNY and CDR2 SVGAGI (reference sequence). The CDR3 DNA sequence: TGTGCCAGCAGTTGGAGCGGCCTCCAAGAGACCCAGTACTTC. This codes for CASSWSGLQETQYF.

V usage is TRBV6-1 and J usage is TRBJ1-5, with TRBD1 as a possible D gene (6 bases). Trimming cost V 2 bases and J 7 bases, with 18 bases left between them. Germline lookup yields CDR1 MNHNS and CDR2 SASEGT. The CDR3 sequence is 16 residues long. The CDR3 DNA is TGTGCCAGCAGTGAAAGCTGGACAGTCCAGGGGCAGCCCCAGCATTTT. Translation gives CASSESWTVQGQPQHF.

This chain links TRBV2 with TRBJ2-4; possible D gene TRBD1, 5 bases. V was clipped by 7 bases and J by 3 bases, with 10 bases between them. The germline V gene has CDR1 SNHLY and CDR2 FYNNEI. CDR3 length equals 13 residues. DNA for the CDR3: TGTGCCAGCAAAGGGGTTTTCAAAAACATTCAGTACTTC. Amino acids: CASKGVFKNIQYF.

V is TRBV2 and J is TRBJ2-1; 9 bases agree with TRBD2. This CDR3 spans 14 amino acids. The J segment lost 4 bases and the V segment lost 4 bases, leaving 2 bases of the junction unmatched. Germline V lookup: CDR1 SNHLY, CDR2 FYNNEI. This chain's CDR3 is CASSGLAVYNEQFF. DNA for the CDR3: TGTGCCAGCAGTGGACTAGCGGTTTACAATGAGCAGTTCTTC.

The chain recombines TRBV7-9 with TRBJ2-7; D uncertain. Trimming removed 5 bases at V and 2 bases at J, with 13 bases between. Per the germline V gene, CDR1 is SEHNR and CDR2 is FQNEAQ (reference sequence). The CDR3 covers 14 residues. The CDR3 region has the DNA TGTGCCAGCAGCGAGAGCTTCTCCACCTACGAGCAGTACTTC. Its protein product is CASSESFSTYEQYF.

This chain connects TRBV5-1 to TRBJ2-3; 9 nucleotides match TRBD1. J gave up 7 bases and V 4 bases, and 10 bases lay outside the gene matches. Germline-derived CDR1 and CDR2 are SGHRS and YFSETQ. This CDR3 region has 15 residues. CDR3 protein: CASSPAGTGLYTQYF. CDR3 sequence (DNA): TGCGCCAGCAGCCCCGCCGGGACAGGGTTATATACGCAGTATTTT.

The gene calls are TRBV28 and TRBJ1-2; 9 bases map to TRBD1. The CDR3 contains 13 residues. Germline trimming cut 3 bases from V and 4 bases from J; bases unmatched to any gene: 0. CDR1 and CDR2 (germline): MDHEN, SYDVKM. In DNA form, the CDR3 reads TGTGCCAGCAGTTTGGGACAGGGCTATGGCTACACCTTC. Its translation is CASSLGQGYGYTF.

CDR3 DNA sequence: TGTGCCAGCACCGCAGGAGGACCGGAAAACATTCAGTACTTC. Translated, it gives CASTAGGPENIQYF. The chain combines TRBV5-6 with TRBJ2-4, with D perhaps TRBD2 (5 bases). The germline gives CDR1 SGHDT, CDR2 YYEEEE. The V end lost 6 bases, the J end lost 5 bases, and 15 bases lay between the germline ends. This CDR3 spans 14 amino acids.

The rearrangement uses TRBV4-2 and TRBJ2-1, with 7 bases aligning to TRBD1. The length of the CDR3 is 16 residues. Losses at the gene ends were 0 bases for V and 9 bases for J; bases not matched to a gene: 11. Per the germline V gene, CDR1 is LGHNA and CDR2 is YNFKEQ. CDR3 in amino acids: CASSQDQGVGSIEQFF. Here the CDR3 DNA reads TGTGCCAGCAGCCAAGATCAGGGGGTAGGCTCGATTGAGCAGTTCTTC.

The chain carries TRBV19 and TRBJ2-7; 7 positions agree with TRBD2. The CDR3 length is 16 residues. Germline V gene sequence: CDR1 LNHDA, CDR2 SQIVND (reference sequence). V lost 5 bases, J lost 4 bases, and 14 bases stayed unmatched. CDR3 protein: CASSAPNSAGNYEQYF. In DNA, the CDR3 is TGTGCCAGTAGTGCCCCCAACTCAGCGGGGAATTACGAGCAGTACTTC.

This clone has a handful of counts. The V gene is TRBV3-1 (or the pseudogene TRBV3-2), the J gene TRBJ2-7; TRBD1 agrees at 10 bases. V shed 4 bases, J shed 4 bases, and the junction held 4 bases outside the gene matches. CDR3 length: 14 amino acids. The germline CDR1 and CDR2 sequences are LGHDT and YNNKEL (reference sequence). CDR3 in DNA: TGTGCCAGCAGCCGCGGGACAGGGGAATACGAGCAGTACTTC. It yields the protein CASSRGTGEYEQYF.

The chain is built from TRBV28 and TRBJ1-2, with D possibly being TRBD1 (6 bases). Looked up from germline, CDR1 is MDHEN and CDR2 is SYDVKM. The CDR3 extends over 15 amino acids. Trimming stripped 3 bases from V and 4 bases from J, with 15 bases between. The CDR3: CASSLDMGGGYGYTF. CDR3 coding DNA: TGTGCCAGCAGTTTGGACATGGGAGGGGGCTATGGCTACACCTTC.

The chain couples TRBV7-9 to TRBJ1-1; no clear D. Deletions cut 2 bases from V and 8 bases from J, with 12 bases between. The CDR3 has 13 residues. In germline, CDR1 is SEHNR, CDR2 FQNEAQ (reference sequence). The CDR3 protein is CASSLMVSNEAFF. The CDR3 coding sequence is TGTGCCAGCAGCTTAATGGTTAGCAACGAAGCTTTCTTT.

The chain links TRBV10-2 to TRBJ2-7; D unresolved. The CDR3 extends over 13 amino acids. Trimming left V 3 bases short and J 0 bases short, with 6 bases between. The germline gives CDR1 WSHSY, CDR2 SAAADI. CDR3 amino acids: CASSEAPSYEQYF. CDR3 DNA sequence: TGCGCCAGCAGTGAAGCACCCTCCTACGAGCAGTACTTC.